The clone carrying this T cell receptor beta chain has a handful of counts. Its antigen is not identified. Trimming removed 6 bases from V and 0 bases from J; junction bases left unmatched: 5. The CDR3 is made up of 16 amino acids. The germline CDR1 and CDR2 sequences are MNHEY and SVGAGI. These data come from a study of T-cell memory formation after mild COVID-19. Study summary: Largely donor-specific TCR clusters were found. The study, taken as a whole, reports: Mainly CM and EM harbored the contracting CD4+ clones; mainly EMRA harbored the CD8+ ones. Some clones that responded were present in memory (sampled pre-infection), which suggests cross-reactive memory joined.

Libraries for TCRalpha and TCRbeta carried sample barcodes and unique molecular identifiers via 5'RACE. TCRdb fed the 5' RACE reads into MiXCR, producing one record per CDR3 protein. The sample has a few hundred thousand distinct CDR3 sequences, over 9% seen once. Sequencing was carried out using PBMCs or a T cell subset sorted from them (not recorded which). The J gene is TRBJ2-3, the V gene TRBV6-5; TRBD2 matches 11 bases. The receptor's source is a young man who had mild COVID-19 (a few samples of this study predate the infection). Cell type and time point are not known. The CDR3 bases are TGTGCCAGCAGCCACCTAGCGGGAGGAAGCACAGATACGCAGTATTTT. As protein: CASSHLAGGSTDTQYF.